This TCR beta chain was identified during a study of cytomegalovirus exposure and HLA in healthy donors (dated by TCRdb to the late 2010s). For context, the study as a whole: An earlier analysis of several hundred of the donors reported 276 Gb of sequence data and approximately 120 million unique TCR beta sequences obtained from 180 million or so T cells. Class I and class II HLA loci were covered by the typing at four-digit resolution. To predict cytomegalovirus infection status, the study combined high-throughput TCR immunosequencing, statistical association of individual TCRs with disease status, and machine learning. Donor age, sex, ethnicity and CMV serostatus were compiled together with the repertoire data. On average, around 240,000 unique TCR beta nucleotide sequences were sequenced per donor among 398 genotyped donors of the cohort, with about 17% of those sequences being non-productive. Besides the first cohort of more than 650 subjects, a separate validation cohort made up of 120 different subjects was used. Roughly five DR-DQ haplotypes were handled as single units for association and clustering because linkage in the cohort was strong. To study patterns of TCR occurrence, a later analysis re-analyzed previously published TCR beta repertoires from several hundred donors and added high-resolution HLA genotyping. The study profiled the T cell repertoires of some 610 subjects by immunosequencing and related them to cytomegalovirus serostatus. An earlier analysis of roughly 580 of the donors used high-throughput TCR beta sequencing to judge whether each TCR beta V gene segment behaved as functional or pseudogenic. Of the roughly 410 genotyped donors, over 80% were placed in the genetic ancestry cluster associated with self-reported Caucasian donors. All discovery cohort repertoires had been generated using a single sequencing platform. Typing coverage differed by locus: A, B, C, DRB1 and DQB1 were typed in about 629-640 donors, DQA1 in approximately 520, DPA1 in around 610, and DPB1 in 450 to 490. In a later genetic analysis, genome-wide SNP genotypes for 398 of the 666 donors were used, and that subset was treated as a discovery cohort. In the later analysis, no new phenotypic data were used to find candidate immune exposures; instead, reliance was placed on TCR beta sequences and their occurrence across donors. An early release that covered fewer than 750 HLA-typed donors contained approximately 300 gigabases of sequencing data and around 85 million unique TCR sequences. The study was designed to test whether signatures of past pathogen exposure could be identified by cataloging public T cell receptors. General conclusions and limits of the study: Specific HLA alleles were associated with 15,000 to 20,000 TCR beta sequences at a false discovery rate of 0.05 in a later analysis. A later analysis reported that several top co-occurrence clusters appeared linked to parvovirus B19, influenza, CMV and Epstein-Barr virus. In an earlier analysis of some 550 of the donors, most TCR beta V segments were observed in productive rearrangements about 90% or about 30% of the time, broadly matching IMGT annotations. In the study, 150 to 200 TCR beta chains were listed as associated with cytomegalovirus. Compared with the approximately 700-donor mean, donors in an Asian-associated ancestry cluster had fewer N-insertions in productive TCRs, according to a later genetic analysis. A further reported finding was that TCR beta sequences accurately predicted the HLA-A and HLA-B alleles for most subjects in the first cohort. Correlated functional status among segregating V segments might reflect linkage disequilibrium, but an unknown experimental factor could not be ruled out. The cohort was sequenced for TCR beta chains only, and without alpha or paired-chain data the features that could be detected were limited. An association between a missense DCLRE1C variant and V-gene and J-gene trimming of TCR beta chains was found in a later genetic analysis and replicated in an independent cohort. In both the original and validation cohorts, the classifier was reported to diagnose cytomegalovirus status with high specificity and sensitivity. In vitro tests confirmed that a few of the cytomegalovirus-associated TCR beta chains recognize cytomegalovirus antigens. Presence/absence analyses assumed roughly uniform sequencing depth across donors, an assumption that may not hold. Compared with equally common non-associated chains, HLA-associated TCR beta chains in a later analysis were more clonally expanded and had lower generation probabilities. A cluster of highly shared sequence variants was judged likely to be a technical artifact of the sequencing pipeline. Approximately 18 rarely observed V segments, including chromosome 9 orphons, were excluded from the earlier analysis of about 610 of the donors because counts were too low. The only immune exposure information available for the cohort was CMV serostatus. When HLA alleles, especially DR and DQ, strongly co-occurred, TCR associations were difficult to assign to individual alleles. The authors suggested that the approach could potentially be generalized to other disease states and immunological phenotypes. A later analysis found that TCR association rates varied across HLA loci, with DRB1 alleles showing the most associated TCRs and HLA-C alleles the fewest. A later analysis found that most CMV-associated TCR beta chains appeared HLA-restricted, with HLA associations seemingly driven largely by CMV exposure. Some IMGT-functional V segments, including TRBV6-2 and TRBV6-3, could not be distinguished by the 87-base-pair reads and were therefore excluded. HLA typing was unavailable for some donors at each locus, so association tests used only the typed subset. Most TCR sequences were seen in very few donors, while some public TCRs were found in many individuals.

A remark on this clone: Its antigen remains unidentified. No clone much larger than this one lies a single base away; base qualities are absent.

The germline V gene (reference sequence) provides CDR1 MNHEY and CDR2 SMNVEV. Inclusive of the bounding cysteine and phenylalanine, the CDR3 is 15 residues long. Only CDR3 DNA remains: 45 bases, in frame from the first base. Library preparation employed the immunoSEQ multiplex PCR assay. The multiplex PCR relied on a mix of 60 forward primers for TCR Vbeta segments and 13 reverse primers for TCR Jbeta segments. Amplification of the CDR3 region of rearranged TCR beta genes was performed with a multiplex PCR assay on genomic DNA. Amplified TCR beta libraries were sequenced as 87-base-pair reads on the Illumina HiSeq System. The paper's data handling went like this. In a later analysis, around 80 million unique TCR beta chains were counted across the approximately 640 repertoires, and approximately 9.9 million of these chains were shared by at least two donors. Raw reads were error-corrected and collapsed into unique sequences by a nearest-neighbor algorithm in which closely related sequences were merged to remove PCR and sequencing errors. Alignment of CDR3 sequences to IMGT reference sequences was used to assign V, D and J gene segments. Each retained sequence needed at least a six-nucleotide match to both a V gene segment and a J gene segment. A rearrangement counted as productive if the CDR3 had no stop codons and remained in frame with V and J, and every other rearrangement counted as non-productive. CDR3 was defined by IMGT convention, running from the second conserved V-encoded cysteine to the conserved J-encoded phenylalanine. The earlier analysis of some 580 of the donors excluded any sequence lacking an unambiguous match to a single V gene segment. An earlier analysis of a few hundred of the donors classified V segments as functional when productive rearrangements were above 56.7% and as segregating when the standard deviation between donors was above 5%. A statistical classification framework was built for diagnosing cytomegalovirus status from the catalog of TCR beta chain sequences. V and J gene assignment, in a later analysis, came from comparing TCR nucleotide sequences with IMGT/GENE-DB human TR gene sequences. A later analysis assigned CDR3 sequences and most-parsimonious VDJ recombination scenarios with the TCRdist pipeline. A later analysis defined each TCR beta chain by its CDR3 amino acid sequence plus V-gene family, and excluded reads lacking a unique V-gene family. As a way to deal with suspected cross-contamination and a sequencing artifact, a later analysis dropped nearly 600 nucleotide sequences that were highly shared and had low generation probability. A later analysis calculated a clonal expansion index for each public chain from normalized within-repertoire ranks of inferred template counts. Generation probabilities in a later analysis came from a VDJ recombination model fitted to out-of-frame rearrangements, and those results were checked against IGoR. In a later analysis, TCR-TCR, TCR-HLA and TCR-CMV co-occurrence was scored with hypergeometric tests, and a repertoire-size bias correction was applied to TCR pairs. To estimate false discovery rates, a later analysis permuted the HLA or CMV assignments 20 times. In a later analysis, co-occurring TCRs were grouped using DBSCAN, with TCRdist sequence similarity added in when clustering inside HLA-allele-positive subsets. Repertoires with fewer than 30,000 or more than 120,000 public chains, plus five repertoires with anomalous nucleotide sharing, were excluded from co-occurrence clustering. TCRdb took this table from immuneACCESS and kept in-frame rearrangements with V and J called. Such tables lack part of the clones; where checked against another copy, unresolved V genes explain under half of the gap, and the rest is unexplained. That table is the source of V, J and clone size, and D and trimming were worked out from the DNA. In this sample the table shows about 120,000 clones, approximately 9.4% of which occur a single time. 3% of the sample rests with the top ten.

The cohort comprised 550 to 700 healthy bone marrow donors. At the time of sampling, all cohort members were nominally healthy, though unrecorded immune exposures were likely present. The donor tested CMV seronegative and was one of the 352 seronegative cohort members. Every donor gave a peripheral blood sample, and the peripheral blood mononuclear cells from that sample were used for TCR beta sequencing. The Qiagen DNeasy Blood Extraction Kit was used to extract genomic DNA from the blood cell samples. Sequencing input: PBMCs. The sequence links TRBV27 to TRBJ2-5, with TRBD1 identical over 8 junction bases. The closer fit of TRBJ2-7 to the DNA end suggests the J call may be wrong. This receptor was taken from a man younger than 45 in good health and CMV-seronegative. The nucleotide sequence is TGTGCCAGCAGTTCCGGGACAGGCTGGGGCTACGAGCAGTACTTC. Its product reads: CASSSGTGWGYEQYF.